The sequence of this T cell receptor beta chain was determined in a study of T cell responses to AZD1222 COVID-19 vaccine. Trimming shortened V by 4 bases and J by 0 bases, and 11 bases separated the two germline ends. The germline V gene encodes CDR1 SGDLS and CDR2 YYNGEE. This CDR3 has 15 amino acids. Using immunoSEQ multiplex PCR, the repertoire was profiled, and TCRdb retains in-frame clones only, with some absent. The sample contains about 120,000 clones, more than 65% of which appear only once. The chain combines TRBV9 with TRBJ1-3, with D unresolved. The sequenced sample was peripheral blood, obtained on day 0 of AZD1222 vaccination. The origin of this receptor is an adult in good health. The CDR3 nucleotides read TGTGCCAGCAGCTCCCACCCGTCCTCTGGAAACACCATATATTTT. Protein sequence: CASSSHPSSGNTIYF.